The rows below give T cell receptor beta chains drawn from one sample of a study of beta chain features in type 1 diabetes. Profiled with immunoSEQ multiplex PCR; TCRdb holds only in-frame clones, not every one. The data hold 310,000 or so clones, with 8% observed a single time. The sample was central memory CD4+ T cells from blood. These receptors all come from a woman aged 18-29 years in good health. Both conserved end residues are part of each CDR3. Each record gives: D gene, clone size, J gene, V gene, CDR3 length, CDR3 DNA, CDR3 protein. D genes are given only for firm matches. Clone size, where shown, is once, few, many, or a class for clones that have expanded.

. . TRBJ1-4 TRBV19 14 TGTGCCATACAGGAAAGAGCAACTAATGAAAAACTGTTTTTT CAIQERATNEKLFF
TRBD2 few TRBJ2-5 TRBV27 15 TGTGCCAGCAGTTTTAAGCGGGGGGTTCAAGAGACCCAGTACTTC CASSFKRGVQETQYF
. . TRBJ1-2 TRBV4-3 13 TGCGCCAGCAGCCAAGATCAGTCGCAGGGCTACACCTTC CASSQDQSQGYTF
TRBD2 . TRBJ2-5 TRBV4-1 17 TGCGCCAGCAGCCAAGTCCCTCAGCGGGAGGGCAGGGAGACCCAGTACTTC CASSQVPQREGRETQYF
TRBD1 . TRBJ1-2 TRBV7-2 13 TGTGCCAGCACCGGGACAGGGACCTATGGCTACACCTTC CASTGTGTYGYTF
. many TRBJ2-2 TRBV12-5 12 TGTGCTAGTGGGAGGGTAGGCGGGGAGCTGTTTTTT CASGRVGGELFF
. . TRBJ2-1 TRBV18 13 TGTGCCAGCTCACCCTCGAGGGAGAATGAGCAGTTCTTC CASSPSRENEQFF
. few TRBJ2-1 TRBV7-3 13 TGTGCCAGCGCGGCTAGCCCTTACAATGAGCAGTTCTTC CASAASPYNEQFF
TRBD2 . TRBJ2-7 TRBV7-8 16 TGTGCCAGCAGCTTATTACTAGCGGGAGCCGCCTACGAGCAGTACTTC CASSLLLAGAAYEQYF
TRBD1 . TRBJ2-6 TRBV11-2 17 TGTGCCAGCAGCCACGGACAGGGGATGGCTGGGGCCAACGTCCTGACTTTC CASSHGQGMAGANVLTF
. . TRBJ2-1 TRBV5-4 12 TGTGCCAGCAGCCCCGAAGGGGACGAGCAGTTCTTC CASSPEGDEQFF
. . TRBJ1-5 TRBV7-2 15 TGTGCCAGCAGCCTAGCGGCGTCATTTGATCAGCCCCAGCATTTT CASSLAASFDQPQHF
. . TRBJ2-7 TRBV10-3 13 TGTGCCATCAGTGGTAGCGGATCCTACGAGCAGTACTTC CAISGSGSYEQYF
. few TRBJ1-5 TRBV29-1 13 TGCAGCGTTGGTCTGGGGGGAAGCCAGCCCCAGCATTTT CSVGLGGSQPQHF
. few TRBJ2-3 TRBV5-4 13 TGTGCCAGCAGCTTGTGGACCACAGATACGCAGTATTTT CASSLWTTDTQYF
. few TRBJ1-2 TRBV6-6 13 TGTGCCAGCAGTTCCGATTACAGGGTGGGCTACACCTTC CASSSDYRVGYTF
. few TRBJ2-1 TRBV18 16 TGTGCCAGCTCAATATTTGCGGCGAGCTCCTACAATGAGCAGTTCTTC CASSIFAASSYNEQFF
TRBD2 . TRBJ2-5 TRBV28 16 TGTGCCAGCAGTGCCCGGGACTACGTAAACCAAGAGACCCAGTACTTC CASSARDYVNQETQYF
. . TRBJ1-1 TRBV4-3 17 TGCGCCAGCAGCCAAGATCGGTCTGGAAGGGGGTACACTGAAGCTTTCTTT CASSQDRSGRGYTEAFF
. few TRBJ2-6 TRBV6-5 15 TGTGCCAGCAGTTATGGTGGCTCTGGGGCCAACGTCCTGACTTTC CASSYGGSGANVLTF
TRBD2 few TRBJ2-3 TRBV9 15 TGTGCCAGCAGCGTAGACGGGAGGAGGACAGATACGCAGTATTTT CASSVDGRRTDTQYF
. many TRBJ1-4 TRBV7-9 13 TGTGCCAGCAGTCGCGGGGGCAGTGAAAAACTGTTTTTT CASSRGGSEKLFF
. many TRBJ1-2 TRBV6-5 13 TGTGCCAGCAATCAGGGAACTGGAGACGGCTACACCTTC CASNQGTGDGYTF
TRBD1 few TRBJ2-1 TRBV10-3 15 TGTGCCATCACCCCTCGGGACAGAAGCTACAATGAGCAGTTCTTC CAITPRDRSYNEQFF
. . TRBJ2-1 TRBV5-8 11 TGTGCCAGCAGCTCATATTGGGAGCAGTTCTTC CASSSYWEQFF
. many TRBJ1-5 TRBV28 14 TGTGCCAGCATGGCCAGGAGGGACGGTCAGCCCCAGCATTTT CASMARRDGQPQHF
. few TRBJ1-3 TRBV28 16 TGTGCCAGCAGTGGTGATTCAGGGTACTCTGGAAACACCATATATTTT CASSGDSGYSGNTIYF
TRBD2 . TRBJ2-3 TRBV4-1 15 TGCGCCAGCAGCCACCGACTAGCGGGGGCAGATACGCAGTATTTT CASSHRLAGADTQYF